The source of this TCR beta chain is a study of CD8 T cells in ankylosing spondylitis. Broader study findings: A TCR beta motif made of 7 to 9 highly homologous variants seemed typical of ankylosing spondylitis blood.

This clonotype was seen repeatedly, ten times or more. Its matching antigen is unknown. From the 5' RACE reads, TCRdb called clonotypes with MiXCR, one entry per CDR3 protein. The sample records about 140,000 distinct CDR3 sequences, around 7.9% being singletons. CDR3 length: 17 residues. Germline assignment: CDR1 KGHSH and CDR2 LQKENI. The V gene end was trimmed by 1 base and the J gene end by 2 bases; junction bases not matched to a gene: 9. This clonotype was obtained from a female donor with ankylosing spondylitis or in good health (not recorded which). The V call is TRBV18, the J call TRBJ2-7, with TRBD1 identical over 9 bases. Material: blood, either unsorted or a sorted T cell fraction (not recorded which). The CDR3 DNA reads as TGTGCCAGCTCACCACGATTGGATGACAGGGGGGCCTACGAGCAGTACTTC. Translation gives CASSPRLDDRGAYEQYF.